Listed here is a single T cell receptor beta chain. This sample is part of a study of control samples from healthy donors and cancer patients. The CDR3 runs to 17 residues. The germline CDR1 and CDR2 sequences are SGHVS and FNYEAQ. With V trimmed by 5 bases and J by 1 base, 8 bases remained unmatched. Some clones are missing from TCRdb's copy, which holds only in-frame ones; the method was immunoSEQ multiplex PCR. In the table there are approximately 97,000 clones, 80% to 95% of which are singletons. The sequenced sample was blood. The chain employs TRBV7-6 and TRBJ2-4; TRBD1 matches 10 bases. This sequence was found in a human donor in good health. The donor label of this sample is uncertain. This CDR3 reads CASSVRQGASAKNIQYF. CDR3 DNA: TGTGCCAGCAGCGTTCGACAGGGGGCTTCTGCCAAAAACATTCAGTACTTC.